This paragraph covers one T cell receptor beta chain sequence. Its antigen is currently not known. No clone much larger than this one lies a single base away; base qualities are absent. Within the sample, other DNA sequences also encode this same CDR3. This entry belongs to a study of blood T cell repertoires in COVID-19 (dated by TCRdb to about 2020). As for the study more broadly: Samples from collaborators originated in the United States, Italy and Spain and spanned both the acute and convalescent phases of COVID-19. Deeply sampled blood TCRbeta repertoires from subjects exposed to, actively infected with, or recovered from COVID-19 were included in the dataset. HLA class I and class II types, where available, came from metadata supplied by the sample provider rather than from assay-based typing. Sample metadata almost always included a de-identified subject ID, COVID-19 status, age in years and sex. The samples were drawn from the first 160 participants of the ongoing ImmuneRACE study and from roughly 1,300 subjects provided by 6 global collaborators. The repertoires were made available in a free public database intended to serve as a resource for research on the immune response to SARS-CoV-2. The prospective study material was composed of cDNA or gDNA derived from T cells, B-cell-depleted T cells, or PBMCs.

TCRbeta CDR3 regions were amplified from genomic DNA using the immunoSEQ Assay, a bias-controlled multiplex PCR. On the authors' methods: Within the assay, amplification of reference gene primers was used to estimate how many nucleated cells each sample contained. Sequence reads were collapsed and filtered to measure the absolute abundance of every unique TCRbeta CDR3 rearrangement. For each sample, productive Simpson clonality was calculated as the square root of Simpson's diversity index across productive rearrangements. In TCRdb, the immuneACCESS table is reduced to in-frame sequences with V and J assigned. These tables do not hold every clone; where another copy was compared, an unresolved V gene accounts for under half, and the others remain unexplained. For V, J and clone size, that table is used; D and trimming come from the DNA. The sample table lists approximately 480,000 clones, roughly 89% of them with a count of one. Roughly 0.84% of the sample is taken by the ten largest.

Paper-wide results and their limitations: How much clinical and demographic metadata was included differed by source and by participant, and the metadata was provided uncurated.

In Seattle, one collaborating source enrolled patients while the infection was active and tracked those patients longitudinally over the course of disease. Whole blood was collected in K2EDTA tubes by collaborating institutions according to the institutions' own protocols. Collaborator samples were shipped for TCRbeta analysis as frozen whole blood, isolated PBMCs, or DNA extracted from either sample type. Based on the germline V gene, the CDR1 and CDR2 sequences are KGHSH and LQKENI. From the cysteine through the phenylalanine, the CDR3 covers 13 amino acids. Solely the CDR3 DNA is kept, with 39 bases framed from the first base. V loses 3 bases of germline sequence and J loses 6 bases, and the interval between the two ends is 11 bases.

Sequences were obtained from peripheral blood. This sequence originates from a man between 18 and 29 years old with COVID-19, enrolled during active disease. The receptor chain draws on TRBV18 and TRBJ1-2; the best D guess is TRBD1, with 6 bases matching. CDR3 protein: CASSPQGRDGYTF. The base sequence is TGTGCCAGCTCACCTCAGGGGAGGGATGGCTACACCTTC.